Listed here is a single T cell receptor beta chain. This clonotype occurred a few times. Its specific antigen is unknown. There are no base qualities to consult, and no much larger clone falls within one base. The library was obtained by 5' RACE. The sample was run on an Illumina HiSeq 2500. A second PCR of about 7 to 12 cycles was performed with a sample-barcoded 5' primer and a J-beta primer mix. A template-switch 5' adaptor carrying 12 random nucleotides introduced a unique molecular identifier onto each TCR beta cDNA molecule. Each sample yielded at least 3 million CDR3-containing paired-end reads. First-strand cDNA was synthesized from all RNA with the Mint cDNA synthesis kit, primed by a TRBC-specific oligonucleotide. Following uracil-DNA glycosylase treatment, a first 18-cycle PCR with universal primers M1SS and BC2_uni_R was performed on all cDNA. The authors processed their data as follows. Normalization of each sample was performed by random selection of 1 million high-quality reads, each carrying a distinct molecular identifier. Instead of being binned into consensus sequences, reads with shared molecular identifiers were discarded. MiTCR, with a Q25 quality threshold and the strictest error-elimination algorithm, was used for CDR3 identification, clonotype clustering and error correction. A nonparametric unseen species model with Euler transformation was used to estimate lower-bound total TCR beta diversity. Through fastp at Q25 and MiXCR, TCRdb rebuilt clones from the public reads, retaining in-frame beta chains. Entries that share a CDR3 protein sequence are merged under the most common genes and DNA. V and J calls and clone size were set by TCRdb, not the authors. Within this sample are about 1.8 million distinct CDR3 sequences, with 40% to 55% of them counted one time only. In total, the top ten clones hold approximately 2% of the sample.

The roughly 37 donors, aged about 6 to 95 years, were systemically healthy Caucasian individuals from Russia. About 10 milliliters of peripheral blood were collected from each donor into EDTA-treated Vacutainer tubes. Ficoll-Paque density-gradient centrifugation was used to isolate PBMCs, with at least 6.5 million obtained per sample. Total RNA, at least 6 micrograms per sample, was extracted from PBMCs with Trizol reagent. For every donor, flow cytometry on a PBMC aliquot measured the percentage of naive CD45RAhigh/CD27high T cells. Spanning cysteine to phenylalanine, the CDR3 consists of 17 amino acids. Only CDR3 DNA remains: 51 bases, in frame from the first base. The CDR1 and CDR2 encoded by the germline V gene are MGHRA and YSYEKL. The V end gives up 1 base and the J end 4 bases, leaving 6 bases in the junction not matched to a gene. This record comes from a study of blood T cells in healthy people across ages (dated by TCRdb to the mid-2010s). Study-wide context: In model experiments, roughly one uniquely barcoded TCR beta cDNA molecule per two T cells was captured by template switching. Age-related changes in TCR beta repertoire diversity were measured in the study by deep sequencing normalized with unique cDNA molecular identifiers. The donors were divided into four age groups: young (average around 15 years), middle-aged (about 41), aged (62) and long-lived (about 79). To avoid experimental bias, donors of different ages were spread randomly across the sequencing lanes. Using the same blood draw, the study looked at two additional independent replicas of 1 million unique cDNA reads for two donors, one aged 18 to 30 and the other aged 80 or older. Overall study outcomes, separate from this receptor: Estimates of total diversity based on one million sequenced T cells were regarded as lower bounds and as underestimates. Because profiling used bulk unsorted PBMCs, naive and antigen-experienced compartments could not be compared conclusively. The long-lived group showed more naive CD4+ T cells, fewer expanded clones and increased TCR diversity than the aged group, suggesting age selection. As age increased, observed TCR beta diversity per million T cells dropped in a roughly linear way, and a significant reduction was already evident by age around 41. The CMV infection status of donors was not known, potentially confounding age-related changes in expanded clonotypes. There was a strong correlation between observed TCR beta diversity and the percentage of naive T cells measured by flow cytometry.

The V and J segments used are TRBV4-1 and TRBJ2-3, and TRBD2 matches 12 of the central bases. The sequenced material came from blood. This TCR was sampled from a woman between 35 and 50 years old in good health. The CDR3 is CASSQAGLAGSADTQYF. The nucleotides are TGCGCCAGCAGCCAAGCTGGACTAGCGGGGAGCGCAGATACGCAGTATTTT.